Given below is one T cell receptor beta chain in context. Its matching antigen is unknown. This sample is drawn from a study of T-cell memory formation after mild COVID-19. The wider study: There were largely donor-specific TCR clusters. Overall study findings and caveats: Cross-reactive memory appears to have joined, as suggested by some responding clones showing up in pre-infection memory. The authors left the SARS-CoV-2 specificity of second-wave clones peaking on day 37 unconfirmed.

Germline V gene lookup returns CDR1 SGHTA and CDR2 FQGTGA. Germline trimming cut 0 bases from V and 1 base from J; bases unmatched to any gene: 1. The CDR3 has 15 amino acids. Barcoded TCR alpha and TCR beta cDNA libraries with UMIs came from 5'RACE using constant-segment primers. MiXCR was run by TCRdb on the 5' RACE reads, yielding one entry per CDR3 protein. The sample shows roughly 350,000 distinct CDR3 sequences, around 21% of them seen only once. The sequence was obtained from an adult woman who had mild COVID-19 (a few samples of this study predate the infection). Cell type and time point are not known. Sequenced input: PBMCs or a T cell subset sorted from them (not recorded which). V usage is TRBV7-3 and J usage is TRBJ1-1; 8 nucleotides match TRBD1. In DNA, the CDR3 is TGTGCCAGCAGCTTAACCAGGGGGCAGAACACTGAAGCTTTCTTT. Protein product: CASSLTRGQNTEAFF.